This TCR beta chain was profiled in a study of T cell repertoires in cytomegalovirus infection. Study conclusions and caveats: Carriers of CMV and the relevant HLA type were discriminated by public TCR beta frequency.

This clonotype was seen many times. Antigen unknown. One end of the junction varies from germline; a read error may be responsible. The CDR3 length is 15 residues. Germline CDR1 is SSHAT and CDR2 is FNYEAQ (reference sequence). Via MiXCR, TCRdb re-called the reads, giving one row per CDR3 protein. The profile covers more than 400,000 distinct CDR3 sequences, with less than 30% appearing a single time and less than 15% taken by the ten largest. The clonotype originates from a human donor in good health (CMV status not recorded). Some clones in this sample may be carry-over from other donors' samples. Sequencing was done on a sample of PBMCs. The rearrangement uses TRBV7-7 and TRBJ2-3; possible D gene TRBD1, 5 bases. The CDR3 here is CASSSSGSSTDTQYF. CDR3 DNA: TGTGCTAGCAGCTCATCAGGGTCCTCCACAGATACGCAGTATTTT.